This TCR beta chain is drawn from a study of T-cell memory formation after mild COVID-19. Germline values: CDR1 MGHDK, CDR2 SYGVNS. This CDR3 comprises 16 residues. The V and J ends lost 1 base and 5 bases, in that order; junction bases with no gene match: 8. TCRdb re-analysed the 5' RACE reads in MiXCR, keeping a single row per CDR3 protein. The profile shows hundreds of thousands of distinct CDR3 sequences, more than 20% of them singletons. This chain joins TRBV25-1 and TRBJ2-5; the match to TRBD1 covers 9 bases. Sequenced material: PBMCs or a T cell subset sorted from them (not recorded which). The receptor was isolated from an adult woman who had mild COVID-19 (a few samples of this study predate the infection). Cell type and time point are not known. CDR3 region: CASSEWGTGIGETQYF. DNA for the CDR3: TGTGCCAGCAGTGAATGGGGGACAGGGATCGGGGAGACCCAGTACTTC.